These T cell receptor beta chains were read from a single sample in a study of blood T cell repertoires in COVID-19. Profiling relied on immunoSEQ multiplex PCR, and the TCRdb table lists in-frame clones only, not all of them. The sample shows about 210,000 clones, around 85% of them seen only once. Sequencing was carried out using peripheral blood. These receptors came from a man in his forties or fifties with acute or convalescent COVID-19. Each CDR3 is given with its conserved first and last residue. Each record gives: clone size, J gene, V gene, CDR3 length, D gene, CDR3 DNA, CDR3 protein. A D gene is named only where the DNA matches it firmly. Clone sizes are given selectively: once, few, many, or a class where the clone is expanded.

once	TRBJ1-2	TRBV29-1	16	.	TGCAGCGTTGAAGATCTTCAGGGGTCAGCTAACTATGGCTACACCTTC	CSVEDLQGSANYGYTF
.	TRBJ2-5	TRBV5-5	16	TRBD2	TGTGCCAGCAGCTTGGTCCTAGCGGGAGCTCAAGAGACCCAGTACTTC	CASSLVLAGAQETQYF
.	TRBJ1-2	TRBV19	16	TRBD1	TGTGCCAGTAGTATACCCCCAACAGGGGGAACAAATGGCTACACCTTC	CASSIPPTGGTNGYTF
.	TRBJ1-2	TRBV7-9	14	TRBD1	TGTGCCAGCAGCTTAGGACAGGGGGCGGGCGGCTACACCTTC	CASSLGQGAGGYTF
.	TRBJ1-5	TRBV24-1	14	.	TGTGCCACCAGCCGGTCGGGGGTAAATCAGCCCCAGCATTTT	CATSRSGVNQPQHF
.	TRBJ2-5	TRBV19	17	TRBD1	TGTGCCAGTAGTATAGATCCCGGGACAGGGATGGTGGAGACCCAGTACTTC	CASSIDPGTGMVETQYF
.	TRBJ1-5	TRBV5-6	15	.	TGTGCCAGCAGCTTGACGACAGGTTCAAATCAGCCCCAGCATTTT	CASSLTTGSNQPQHF
.	TRBJ2-2	TRBV6-5	14	TRBD1	TGTGCCAGCAGAACCGGGACAGGGGTCGGGGAGCTGTTTTTT	CASRTGTGVGELFF
.	TRBJ2-7	TRBV6-4	19	TRBD1	TGTGCCAGCAGTGACCCCCGACTCCCTTACGACAGGGCGCTGCTGGTGCAGTACTTC	CASSDPRLPYDRALLVQYF
.	TRBJ2-1	TRBV7-3	15	.	TGTGCCAGCAGCCCGTCGGACTACTCGAACAATGAGCAGTTCTTC	CASSPSDYSNNEQFF
.	TRBJ2-1	TRBV27	14	.	TGTGCCAGCAGTTTGGGGGCACAGCACAATGAGCAGTTCTTC	CASSLGAQHNEQFF
.	TRBJ1-1	TRBV29-1	12	.	TGCAGCGTTGAGAGGAATACCTACGAAGCTTTCTTT	CSVERNTYEAFF
.	TRBJ2-3	TRBV16	19	.	TGTGCCAGCAGCCAAGTTAAGGGAAGCGGGGACAATTCTACAGATACGCAGTATTTT	CASSQVKGSGDNSTDTQYF
.	TRBJ2-2	TRBV9	15	.	TGTGCCAGCAGCGTAGCCAGCGCTAACACCGGGGAGCTGTTTTTT	CASSVASANTGELFF
.	TRBJ2-3	TRBV5-1	15	TRBD2	TGCGCCAGCAGCTTGTCCCGGGGGGGTCCAGATACGCAGTATTTT	CASSLSRGGPDTQYF
once	TRBJ1-4	TRBV3-1/TRBV3-2	16	TRBD1	TGTGCCAGCAGCCAAGCCTTAGGGACAGGCGATGAAAAACTGTTTTTT	CASSQALGTGDEKLFF
.	TRBJ2-1	TRBV27	15	TRBD2	TGTGCCAGCAGTTTATCGATCGGCGGGAGGGCTGAGCAGTTCTTC	CASSLSIGGRAEQFF
few	TRBJ2-7	TRBV30	16	.	TGTGCCTGGAGTGTACGGATCGGGACAATTTCCTACGAGCAGTACTTC	CAWSVRIGTISYEQYF
.	TRBJ2-7	TRBV5-6	15	.	TGTGCCAGCAGCCTCTACAGTGGTCTCCCCAACGAGCAGTACTTC	CASSLYSGLPNEQYF
.	TRBJ1-4	TRBV28	16	TRBD1	TGTGCCAGCAGCAGGGACAGGTGGAGAACTAATGAAAAACTGTTTTTT	CASSRDRWRTNEKLFF
.	TRBJ1-1	TRBV7-6	14	TRBD1	TGTGCCAGCAGCCTAGGGACAGGGCCAACTGAAGCTTTCTTT	CASSLGTGPTEAFF
.	TRBJ2-7	TRBV28	14	.	TGTGCCAGCAGTACTTACAGGGATACCCACGAGCAGTACTTC	CASSTYRDTHEQYF
.	TRBJ2-1	TRBV2	15	.	TGTGCCAGCCCCCACAGGGTGGGCTCCTACAATGAGCAGTTCTTC	CASPHRVGSYNEQFF
once	TRBJ1-4	TRBV19	17	.	TGTGCCAGTAGTACAATCTCTCGTGGAGCAACTAATGAAAAACTGTTTTTT	CASSTISRGATNEKLFF
.	TRBJ2-1	TRBV11-2	13	.	TGTGCCAGCAGCCCCCAATTCGGCAATGAGCAGTTCTTC	CASSPQFGNEQFF
.	TRBJ1-6	TRBV4-1	16	.	TGCGCCAGCAGCCCCCAGGGAGGGGGGGATAATTCACCCCTCCACTTT	CASSPQGGGDNSPLHF
few	TRBJ2-7	TRBV4-1	16	TRBD2	TGCGCCAGCAGCCAAGGTGGCGGGGGAACCCCCTACGAGCAGTACTTC	CASSQGGGGTPYEQYF
many	TRBJ2-7	TRBV7-9	13	.	TGTGCCAGCAGCATAACAGGTACCTACGAGCAGTACTTC	CASSITGTYEQYF
once	TRBJ1-1	TRBV19	11	.	TGTGCCAGTATCAAGGGGGTTAAGGCTTTCTTT	CASIKGVKAFF
.	TRBJ1-3	TRBV10-1	16	TRBD1	TGCGCCAGCAGGAAAGGGCAGGGGGCGTATGGAAACACCATATATTTT	CASRKGQGAYGNTIYF
.	TRBJ2-3	TRBV5-1	15	TRBD1	TGCGCCAGCGGGCATACAGGGGCAAGCACAGATACGCAGTATTTT	CASGHTGASTDTQYF
once	TRBJ2-3	TRBV7-9	16	.	TGTGCCAGCAGCCCGCGGCCGGGATCCTTGGAAGATACGCAGTATTTT	CASSPRPGSLEDTQYF
.	TRBJ2-3	TRBV2	14	.	TGTGCCAGCAGTTCGCGGGACGCCACAGATACGCAGTATTTT	CASSSRDATDTQYF
.	TRBJ1-2	TRBV10-3	14	.	TGTGCCATCAGTGAGGGGGCAGGCGACTATGGCTACACCTTC	CAISEGAGDYGYTF
.	TRBJ2-3	TRBV3-1/TRBV3-2	14	.	TGTGCCAGCAGCCAAATGGGGGGGGGCTATACGCAGTATTTT	CASSQMGGGYTQYF
few	TRBJ1-5	TRBV30	15	.	TGTGCCTGGAGTGTACAGGGCAGGGGAAATCAGCCCCAGCATTTT	CAWSVQGRGNQPQHF
once	TRBJ2-7	TRBV27	14	.	TGTGCCAGCAGTTTTTTCAGGGGATCCTACGAGCAGTACTTC	CASSFFRGSYEQYF
.	TRBJ2-3	TRBV6-1	14	TRBD1	TGTGCCAGCAATGAAAGGGGGCGCACAGATACGCAGTATTTT	CASNERGRTDTQYF
.	TRBJ2-3	TRBV5-1	15	.	TGCGCCAGCAACCAGCCCGAGGGTGGGACAGATACGCAGTATTTT	CASNQPEGGTDTQYF
few	TRBJ2-2	TRBV27	13	.	TGTGCCAGCAGTTCATGGAACACCGGGGAGCTGTTTTTT	CASSSWNTGELFF
.	TRBJ2-3	TRBV4-1	14	.	TGCGCCAGCAGCCCCTCGGGCGGGGGCCCAATGGGGTATTTT	CASSPSGGGPMGYF
.	TRBJ1-2	TRBV6-4	14	.	TGTGCCAGCAGTGACTCGACCAGGGCCAAGGGGTACACCTTC	CASSDSTRAKGYTF
few	TRBJ1-2	TRBV6-5	12	.	TGTGCCAGCAGCCCAGGGAATGGGGGCTACACCTTC	CASSPGNGGYTF
.	TRBJ1-5	TRBV19	16	.	TGTGCCAGTAGTATAGAACCCGGGCCTCCCGCCAGGGCCCAGCATTTT	CASSIEPGPPARAQHF
once	TRBJ1-2	TRBV10-3	13	.	TGTGCCATCAGGGGGGGGACAAATTATGGCTACACCTTC	CAIRGGTNYGYTF
.	TRBJ1-4	TRBV19	16	TRBD1	TGTGCCAGTAGTACAAATTTCAGGGGGACTAATGAAAAACTGTTTTTT	CASSTNFRGTNEKLFF
.	TRBJ2-7	TRBV19	14	TRBD1	TGTGCCAGTAGTACCGGGACAGGGATCTACGAGCAGTACTTC	CASSTGTGIYEQYF
once	TRBJ1-2	TRBV27	14	.	TGTGCCAGCAGGACCTCTCAGGGACTAGATGGCTACACCTTC	CASRTSQGLDGYTF
.	TRBJ2-3	TRBV28	15	TRBD2	TGTGCCATACCAAGGACTAGCGGCACCCCTAATACGCAGTATTTT	CAIPRTSGTPNTQYF
.	TRBJ2-7	TRBV6-5	16	.	TGTGCCAGCAGTTACTCGAAAGCGACGGGGAAGCACGAGCAGTACTTC	CASSYSKATGKHEQYF
.	TRBJ2-1	TRBV4-3	19	TRBD2	TGCGCCAGCAGCCAAGGACTAGCGGGAGGGTTGAGCTCCTACAATGAGCAGTTCTTC	CASSQGLAGGLSSYNEQFF
.	TRBJ2-1	TRBV25-1	15	TRBD2	TGTGCCAGCAGTGAAAGGGCGGGGGGTTACAATGAGCAGTTCTTC	CASSERAGGYNEQFF
few	TRBJ1-2	TRBV19	14	TRBD1	TGTGCCAGTAGTAGATGGACAGGCGACTATGGCTACACCTTC	CASSRWTGDYGYTF
once	TRBJ2-7	TRBV30	14	TRBD1	TGTGCCTGGAAAAGTGGGACAGGGGTTGTCGAGCAGTACTTC	CAWKSGTGVVEQYF
.	TRBJ2-5	TRBV6-6	16	TRBD2	TGTGCCAGCAGTCCTAGCGGGGGAGGCACACAAGAGACCCAGTACTTC	CASSPSGGGTQETQYF